This note documents a single T cell receptor (beta chain) sequence. These data are taken from a study of blood T cell repertoires in COVID-19. Looking at the study overall: Some COVID-19 samples were acute and others convalescent; all came from the United States, Italy and Spain.

In the source study's methods: Counts of nucleated cells, estimated from reference gene primer amplification, were obtained. Using immunoSEQ multiplex PCR, the repertoire was profiled, and TCRdb retains in-frame clones only, with some absent. That table is the source of V, J and clone size, and D and trimming were worked out from the DNA. The sample carries 140,000 to 150,000 clones, over 75% recorded once. Sequencing input: peripheral blood. The sequence derives from a man aged 55 to 69 with active or convalescent COVID-19.

CDR3 sequence: CASSSAQGTGTEAFF. In DNA form, the CDR3 reads TGCGCCAGCAGCTCTGCTCAGGGGACGGGGACTGAAGCTTTCTTT. The chain has TRBV5-1 and TRBJ1-1, with TRBD1 as a possible D gene (6 bases). CDR1 SGHRS and CDR2 YFSETQ come from the germline V gene. This CDR3 has 15 amino acids. V shed 3 bases and J shed 5 bases, with 17 bases lying between them.